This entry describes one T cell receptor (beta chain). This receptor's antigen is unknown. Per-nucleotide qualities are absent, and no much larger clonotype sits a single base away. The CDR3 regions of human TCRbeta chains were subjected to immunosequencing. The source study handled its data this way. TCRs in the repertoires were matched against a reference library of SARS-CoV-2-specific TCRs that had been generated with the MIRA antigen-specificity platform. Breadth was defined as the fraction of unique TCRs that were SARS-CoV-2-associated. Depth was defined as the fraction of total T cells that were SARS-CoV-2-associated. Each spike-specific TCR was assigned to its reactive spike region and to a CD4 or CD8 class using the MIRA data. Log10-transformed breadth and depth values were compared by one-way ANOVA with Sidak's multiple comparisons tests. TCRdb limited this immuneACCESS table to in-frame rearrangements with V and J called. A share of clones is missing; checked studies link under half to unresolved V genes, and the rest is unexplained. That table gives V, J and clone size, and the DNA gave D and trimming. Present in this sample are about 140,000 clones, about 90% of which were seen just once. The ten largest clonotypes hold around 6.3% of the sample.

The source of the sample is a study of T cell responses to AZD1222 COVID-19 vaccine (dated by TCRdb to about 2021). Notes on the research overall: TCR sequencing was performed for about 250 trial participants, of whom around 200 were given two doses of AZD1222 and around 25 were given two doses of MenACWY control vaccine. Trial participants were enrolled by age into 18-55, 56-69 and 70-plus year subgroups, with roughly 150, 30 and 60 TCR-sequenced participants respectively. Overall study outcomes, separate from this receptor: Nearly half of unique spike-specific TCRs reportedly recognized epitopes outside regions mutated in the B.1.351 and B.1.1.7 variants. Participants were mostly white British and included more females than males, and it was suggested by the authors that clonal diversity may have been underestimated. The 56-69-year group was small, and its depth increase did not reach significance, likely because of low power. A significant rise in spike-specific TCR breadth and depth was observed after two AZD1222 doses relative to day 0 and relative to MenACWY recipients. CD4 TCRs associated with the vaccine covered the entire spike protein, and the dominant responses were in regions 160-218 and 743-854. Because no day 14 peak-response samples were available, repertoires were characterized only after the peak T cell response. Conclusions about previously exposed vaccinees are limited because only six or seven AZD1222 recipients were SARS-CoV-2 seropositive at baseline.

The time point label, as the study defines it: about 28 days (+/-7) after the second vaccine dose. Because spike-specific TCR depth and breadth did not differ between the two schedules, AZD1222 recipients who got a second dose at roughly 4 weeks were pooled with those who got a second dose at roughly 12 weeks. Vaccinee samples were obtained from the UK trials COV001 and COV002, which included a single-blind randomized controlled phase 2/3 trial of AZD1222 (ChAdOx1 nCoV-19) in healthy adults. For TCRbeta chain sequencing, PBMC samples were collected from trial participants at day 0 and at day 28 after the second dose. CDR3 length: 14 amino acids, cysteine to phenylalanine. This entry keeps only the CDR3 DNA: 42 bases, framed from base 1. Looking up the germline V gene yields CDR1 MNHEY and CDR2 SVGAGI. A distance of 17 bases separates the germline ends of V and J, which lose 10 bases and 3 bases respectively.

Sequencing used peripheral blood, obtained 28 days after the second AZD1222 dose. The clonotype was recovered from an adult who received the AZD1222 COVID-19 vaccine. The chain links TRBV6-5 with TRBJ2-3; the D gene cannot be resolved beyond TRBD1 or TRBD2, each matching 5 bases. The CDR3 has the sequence CATLRDPGTDTQYF. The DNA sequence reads TGTGCCACCCTAAGGGACCCAGGGACAGATACGCAGTATTTT.